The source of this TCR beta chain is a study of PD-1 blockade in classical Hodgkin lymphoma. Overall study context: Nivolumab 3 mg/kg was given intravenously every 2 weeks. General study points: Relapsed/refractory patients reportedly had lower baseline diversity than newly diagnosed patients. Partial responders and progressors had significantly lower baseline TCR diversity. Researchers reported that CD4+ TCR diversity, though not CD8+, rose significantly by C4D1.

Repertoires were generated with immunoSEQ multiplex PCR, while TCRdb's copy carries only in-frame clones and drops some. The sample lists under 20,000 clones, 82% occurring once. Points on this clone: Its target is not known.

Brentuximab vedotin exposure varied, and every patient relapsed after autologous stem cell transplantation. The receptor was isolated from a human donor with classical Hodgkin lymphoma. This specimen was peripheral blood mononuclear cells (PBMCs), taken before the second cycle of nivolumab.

CDR3 nucleotide sequence: TGTGCCAGCAGTGGTTGGGACATCCGAAACTTGAACACTGAAGCTTTCTTT. Its protein product is CASSGWDIRNLNTEAFF. The chain joins TRBV25-1 to TRBJ1-1; possibly TRBD1 for D (6 bases). The V gene lost 4 bases and the J gene lost 0 bases, with 18 bases spanning the gap. Per germline, CDR1 MGHDK and CDR2 SYGVNS. The CDR3 totals 17 residues. The whole variable domain, filled in from reference TRBV25-1 and TRBJ1-1, reads EADIYQTPRYLVIGTGKKITLECSQTMGHDKMYWYQQDPGMELHLIHYSYGVNSTEKGDLSSESTVSRIRTEHFPLTLESARPSHTSQYLCASSGWDIRNLNTEAFFGQGTRLTVV.